This is a list of T cell receptor beta chains from one sample in a study of cytomegalovirus exposure and HLA in healthy donors. This table comes from immunoSEQ multiplex PCR, and its TCRdb copy is limited to in-frame clones, with some not included. Of 59,000 or so clones listed, 89% are singletons. Sequenced sample: PBMCs. The receptors originated from a woman younger than 30 in good health and CMV-seronegative. The CDR3 runs from the conserved cysteine through the conserved F or W.

V | CDR3
TRBV4-1 | CASSQVGGQETQYF
TRBV29-1 | CSVHGTSGGELFF
TRBV29-1 | CSGWTGNTEAFF
TRBV6-4 | CASSDAIGTVAFF
TRBV10-3 | CAIRAAVEETQYF
TRBV18 | CASSQDRGMTEAFF
TRBV5-8 | CASRGRSYEQYF
TRBV30 | CAWSVQGPARYQPQHF
TRBV21-1 | CASTLTGPSSYNEQFF
TRBV9 | CASSRGSSGLYNEQFF
TRBV27 | CASSLRDRGLGEQYF
TRBV6-6 | CASSAQESLLPNEQFF
TRBV6-1 | CASSEVQGALYEQYF
TRBV30 | CAWSHPPRAFGTYEQYF
TRBV30 | CAWGSSGGFGETQYF
TRBV4-1 | CASSYTGGEKLFF
TRBV5-4 | CASSSVSTDTQYF
TRBV19 | CASNDRGLSYEQYF
TRBV7-3 | CASSLTGDRNQPQHF
TRBV15 | CATSFLLTTDTQYF
TRBV30 | CAWSGSGFSSPLHF
TRBV5-6 | CASSLGQGAWDTF
TRBV18 | CASSPQTGGLNTEAFF
TRBV5-8 | CASSTTGVRTIQYF
TRBV6-1 | CASVRDNNQPQHF
TRBV7-9 | CASSLATATGELFF
TRBV5-1 | CASSPGQANGELFF
TRBV27 | CASTYRRGETQYF
TRBV9 | CASSVGTANYGYTF
TRBV18 | CASSPYEGGVEETQYF
TRBV4-1 | CASSQVMSGGPRETQYF
TRBV9 | CASSVAGEAYEQYF
TRBV4-3 | CASSQAPSGSSYNEQFF
TRBV27 | CASSRQIQDTQYF
TRBV4-3 | CASSQDRGPYNEQFF
TRBV28 | CASMDSPLQPQHF
TRBV6-5 | CASSREGAYNSPLHF
TRBV21-1 | CASSNRVERQAFF
TRBV5-4 | CASSPSRSTPTDTQYF
TRBV7-2 | CASSQGTRETQYF
TRBV2 | CASSVRQAMNTEAFF
TRBV29-1 | CSVGGNSNQPQHF
TRBV6-5 | CASSDPGQGNTEAFF
TRBV2 | CASMAQGLEAFF
TRBV7-2 | CASSFGQGSEKLFF
TRBV2 | CASSESVGGYNEQFF
TRBV10-1 | CASRETEPLTDGMSF
TRBV6-1 | CASSEVAGGPDTQYF
TRBV11-1 | CASSWTANTEAFF
TRBV7-7 | CASSLDPGGYDEQFF
TRBV6-6 | CASSYSPTVFF
TRBV28 | CASGRDSFYGYTF
TRBV7-9 | CASSSTGRSDNEQFF
TRBV4-2 | CASSQDLASGVPAKNIQYF
TRBV14 | CASSQDPGARVEQFF
TRBV5-1 | CASSPYPRGQETQYF
TRBV30 | CAWSVLVSSSEQFF
TRBV28 | CASKTDTSYEQYF
TRBV2 | CASTTGTGSDTGELFF